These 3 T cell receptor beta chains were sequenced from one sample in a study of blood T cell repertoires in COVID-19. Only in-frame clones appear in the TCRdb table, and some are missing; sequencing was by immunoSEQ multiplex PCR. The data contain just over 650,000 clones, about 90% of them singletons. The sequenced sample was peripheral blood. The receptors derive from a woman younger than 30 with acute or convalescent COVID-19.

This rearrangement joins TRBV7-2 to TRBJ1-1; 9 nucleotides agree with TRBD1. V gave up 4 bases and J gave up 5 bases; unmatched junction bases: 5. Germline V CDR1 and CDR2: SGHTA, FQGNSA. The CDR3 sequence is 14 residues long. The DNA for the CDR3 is TGTGCCAGCAGCTCTCGGGACAGGGTTACTGAAGCTTTCTTT. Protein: CASSSRDRVTEAFF. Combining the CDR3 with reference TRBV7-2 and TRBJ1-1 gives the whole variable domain GAGVSQSPSNKVTEKGKDVELRCDPISGHTALYWYRQSLGQGLEFLIYFQGNSAPDKSGLPSDRFSAERTGGSVSTLTIQRTQQEDSAVYLCASSSRDRVTEAFFGQGTRLTVV.

CDR3 loop: CASSKGQGADTQYF. The CDR3 DNA sequence: TGCGCCAGCAGCAAGGGACAGGGGGCAGATACGCAGTATTTT. The chain has TRBV5-1 and TRBJ2-3; 11 bases line up with TRBD1. This CDR3 contains 14 residues. The V gene's germline CDR1 is SGHRS and CDR2 YFSETQ. V was pared by 4 bases and J by 4 bases, with 2 bases of the junction left unmatched.

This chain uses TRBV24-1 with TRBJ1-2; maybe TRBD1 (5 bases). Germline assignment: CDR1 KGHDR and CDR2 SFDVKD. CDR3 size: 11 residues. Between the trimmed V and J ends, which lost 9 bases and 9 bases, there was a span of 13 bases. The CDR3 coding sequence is TGTGCCACCGGGCAGGGTAGTAGCTACACCTTC. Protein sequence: CATGQGSSYTF.